This record concerns one TCR beta chain sequence. What it binds is not known. Time point specified: week 23, last vaccination. The content of each vaccine dose was 300 ug of mutant IDH1 20-mer peptide, and topical imiquimod accompanied it. TCRdb keeps only in-frame clones here, not all; method: immunoSEQ multiplex PCR. The profile shows about 53,000 clones, about three quarters of them singletons. The data originate from a study of a mutant IDH1 vaccine in newly diagnosed glioma. Across the whole study: Patients got their first vaccination 4-6 weeks after radiotherapy alone, or with temozolomide cycles. General observations from the study: Immune responses induced by the vaccine were seen in less than 95% of patients, spanning multiple MHC alleles.

The sequence came from a woman between 40 and 55 years old with glioma. Some clones in this sample may be carry-over from other donors' samples. Source: PBMCs, taken from a glioma patient whose treatment included an IDH1 peptide vaccine.

The chain's CDR3 is CASSSGQGNADTQYF. Written as DNA, the CDR3 is TGTGCCAGCAGTTCGGGACAGGGTAACGCAGATACGCAGTATTTT. This chain links TRBV5-6 with TRBJ2-3; TRBD1 agrees at 9 bases. Germline V gene sequence: CDR1 SGHDT, CDR2 YYEEEE. With V trimmed by 5 bases and J by 4 bases, 8 bases remained unmatched. The length of the CDR3 is 15 residues.